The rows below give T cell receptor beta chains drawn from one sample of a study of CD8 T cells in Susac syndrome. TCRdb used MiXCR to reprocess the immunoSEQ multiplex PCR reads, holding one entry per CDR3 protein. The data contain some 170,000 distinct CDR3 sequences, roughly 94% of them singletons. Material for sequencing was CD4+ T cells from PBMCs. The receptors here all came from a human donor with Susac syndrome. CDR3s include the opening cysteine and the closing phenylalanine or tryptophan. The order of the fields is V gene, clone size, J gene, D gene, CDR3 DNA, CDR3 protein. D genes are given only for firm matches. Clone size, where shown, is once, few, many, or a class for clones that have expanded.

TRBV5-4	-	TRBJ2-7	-	TGTGCCAGCAGCGCCGGGGTTATCTCTGAGCAGTACTTC	CASSAGVISEQYF
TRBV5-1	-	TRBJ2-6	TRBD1	TGCGCCAGCGGATCTCGGGACAGGGGGAATACCCCCTCTGGGGCCAACGTCCTGACTTTC	CASGSRDRGNTPSGANVLTF
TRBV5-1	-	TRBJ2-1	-	TGCGCCAGCAGCCCTCGGGACAACACTTACAATGAGCAGTTCTTC	CASSPRDNTYNEQFF
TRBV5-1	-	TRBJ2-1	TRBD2	TGCGCCAGCAGCTTGTGGGGTAGCGGGGGCCCTCCCTACAATGAGCAGTTCTTC	CASSLWGSGGPPYNEQFF
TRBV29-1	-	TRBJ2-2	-	TGCAGCGCTAACCTAGGCACGGCGAGCACCGGGGAGCTGTTTTTT	CSANLGTASTGELFF
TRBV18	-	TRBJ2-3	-	TGTGCCAGCTCACGACAGGAGGGCCCAGATACGCAGTATTTT	CASSRQEGPDTQYF
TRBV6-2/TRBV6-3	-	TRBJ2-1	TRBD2	TGTGCCAGCATCGGGGGAGGGTACAATGAGCAGTTCTTC	CASIGGGYNEQFF
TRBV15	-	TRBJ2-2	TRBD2	TGTGCCACCAGCAGAGACAGCGGGGTGGTACCCGGGGAGCTGTTTTTT	CATSRDSGVVPGELFF
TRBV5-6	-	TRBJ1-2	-	TGTGCCAGCAGCTTGGGCGCGGTACGGGAGCGTGGCTACACCTTC	CASSLGAVRERGYTF
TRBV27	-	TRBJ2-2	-	TGTGCCAGCAGTTCGCCGGGATCCGTACGGGAGCTGTTTTTT	CASSSPGSVRELFF
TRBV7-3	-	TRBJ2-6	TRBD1	TGTGCCAGCAGCCCAACCGGGACAGGGTCTGGGGCCAACGTCCTGACTTTC	CASSPTGTGSGANVLTF
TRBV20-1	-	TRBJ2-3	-	TGCAGTGCCCCCCGTGCCACAGATACGCAGTATTTT	CSAPRATDTQYF
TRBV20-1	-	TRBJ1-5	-	TGCAGTGCTAGAGGAAAGGGAAATCAGCCCCAGCATTTT	CSARGKGNQPQHF
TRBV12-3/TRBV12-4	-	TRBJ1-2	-	TGTGCCAGCAGTTTATTGACAGCCTCTATCTATGGCTACACCTTC	CASSLLTASIYGYTF
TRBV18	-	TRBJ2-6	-	TGTGCCAGCTCATTGTCCGATTGGTACGGGGGGGCCAACGTCCTGACTTTC	CASSLSDWYGGANVLTF
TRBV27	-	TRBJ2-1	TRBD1	TGTGCCAGCAGTTCACGGACAGGGGTGGTCAATGAGCAGTTCTTC	CASSSRTGVVNEQFF
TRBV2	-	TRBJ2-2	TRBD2	TGTGCCAGCAGTGAAGGAGCGGGGGGGATCCCCGGGGAGCTGTTTTTT	CASSEGAGGIPGELFF
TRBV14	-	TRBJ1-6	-	TGTGCCAGCAGCCAATCAAATTCACCCCTCCACTTT	CASSQSNSPLHF
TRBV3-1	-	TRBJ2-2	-	TGTGCCAGCAGCCCCGAATGGTCCGGGGAGCTGTTTTTT	CASSPEWSGELFF
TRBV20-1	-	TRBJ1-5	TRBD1	TGCAGTGCTAGAAAACAGGGGGCCAATCAGCCCCAGCATTTT	CSARKQGANQPQHF
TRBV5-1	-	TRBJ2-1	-	TGCGCCAGCAGCTTGGCTAGGCAGACCTACAATGAGCAGTTCTTC	CASSLARQTYNEQFF
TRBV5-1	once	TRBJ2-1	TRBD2	TGCGCCAGCCAAACTAGCGGGCCATACAATGAGCAGTTCTTC	CASQTSGPYNEQFF
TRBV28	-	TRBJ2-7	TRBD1	TGTGCCAGCAGTTCGCGGACAGGGGCGAGCTCCTACGAGCAGTACTTC	CASSSRTGASSYEQYF
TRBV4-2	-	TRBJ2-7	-	TGTGCCAGCAGCCTCCCGGAGGGGGCAGGAAATTACTACGAGCAGTACTTC	CASSLPEGAGNYYEQYF
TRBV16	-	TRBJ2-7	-	TGTGCCAGCAGCCACTCCCAACAGGTGAACTACGAGCAGTACTTC	CASSHSQQVNYEQYF
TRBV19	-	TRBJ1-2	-	TGTGCCAGTAGTATCCCAGGGAGTGGTGGCTACACCTTC	CASSIPGSGGYTF
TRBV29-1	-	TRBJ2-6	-	TGCAGCGTGAGGTCTCTAGGGGCCAACGTCCTGACTTTC	CSVRSLGANVLTF
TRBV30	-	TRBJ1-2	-	TGTGCCTGGACCACACCGGGGGTCCAGAGTTACACCTTC	CAWTTPGVQSYTF
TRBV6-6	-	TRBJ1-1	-	TGTGCCAGCAGTATTGACCTGAACACTGAAGCTTTCTTT	CASSIDLNTEAFF
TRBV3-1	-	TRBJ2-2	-	TGTGCCAGCAGCCAAGTGGGCCCGGTAAACATTCCCGGGGAGCTGTTTTTT	CASSQVGPVNIPGELFF
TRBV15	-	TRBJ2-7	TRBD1	TGTGCCACCAGCAGCGCAGGGGGTCTCTACGAGCAGTACTTC	CATSSAGGLYEQYF
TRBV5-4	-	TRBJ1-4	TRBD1	TGTGCCAGCAGCTTGGGAGGGACAGGGGCCGAAAAACTGTTTTTT	CASSLGGTGAEKLFF
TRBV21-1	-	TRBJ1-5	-	TGTGCCAGCAGCCGCCGGGACAGGGTCTTACTGTATAGCAATCAGCCCCAGCATTTT	CASSRRDRVLLYSNQPQHF
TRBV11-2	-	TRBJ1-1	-	TGTGCCAGCAGCTTCCGGATGGGCACTGAAGCTTTCTTT	CASSFRMGTEAFF
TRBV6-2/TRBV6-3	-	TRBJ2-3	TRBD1	TGTGCCAGCAGGTCCCCGGGACAGGGGGCAGGAGATACGCAGTATTTT	CASRSPGQGAGDTQYF
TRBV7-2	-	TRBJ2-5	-	TGTGCCAGCAGCTTATCTTCGGCCGAAGAGACCCAGTACTTC	CASSLSSAEETQYF
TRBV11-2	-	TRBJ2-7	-	TGTGCCAGCAGTTTCTCCTTGGTGGGGTCGGGTTACGAGCAGTACTTC	CASSFSLVGSGYEQYF
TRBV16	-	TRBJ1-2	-	TGTGCCAGCAGCCCTTCAGACTGGGGAGGCTACACCTTC	CASSPSDWGGYTF
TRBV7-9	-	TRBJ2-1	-	TGTGCCAGCAGCCCGCGGTGGGAGGTGTTAAATGAGCAGTTCTTC	CASSPRWEVLNEQFF
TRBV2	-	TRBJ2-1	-	TGTGCCAGCAGTCTAGCTAGGGGTGAGCAGTTCTTC	CASSLARGEQFF
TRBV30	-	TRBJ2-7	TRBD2	TGTGCCTGGGCCAAGGCGGGGGGTATCTACGAGCAGTACTTC	CAWAKAGGIYEQYF
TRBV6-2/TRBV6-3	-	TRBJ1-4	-	TGTGCCAGCAGTAACGTCATGCGGATTGCTAATGAAAAACTGTTTTTT	CASSNVMRIANEKLFF
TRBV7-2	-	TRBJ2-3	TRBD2	TGTGCCAGCAGCCTCCCGACTAGCGGAATTCGCACAGATACGCAGTATTTT	CASSLPTSGIRTDTQYF
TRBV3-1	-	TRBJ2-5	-	TGTGCCAGCAGCCAAGATCGGCAGACCCAGTACTTC	CASSQDRQTQYF
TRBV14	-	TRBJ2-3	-	TGTGCCAGCAGCCAAGATAGACAGGATACGCAGTATTTT	CASSQDRQDTQYF